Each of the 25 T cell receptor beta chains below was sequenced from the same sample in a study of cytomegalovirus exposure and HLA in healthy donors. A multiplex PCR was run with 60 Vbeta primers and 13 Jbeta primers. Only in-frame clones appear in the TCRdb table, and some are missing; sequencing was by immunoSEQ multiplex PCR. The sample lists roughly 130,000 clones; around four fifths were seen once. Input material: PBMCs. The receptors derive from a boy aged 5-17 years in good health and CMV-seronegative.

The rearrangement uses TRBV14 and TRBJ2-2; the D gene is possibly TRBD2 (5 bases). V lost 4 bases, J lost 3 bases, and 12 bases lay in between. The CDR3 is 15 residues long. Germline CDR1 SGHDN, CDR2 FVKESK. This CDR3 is CASSPGGFYTGELFF. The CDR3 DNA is TGTGCCAGCAGCCCAGGAGGCTTCTACACCGGGGAGCTGTTTTTT.

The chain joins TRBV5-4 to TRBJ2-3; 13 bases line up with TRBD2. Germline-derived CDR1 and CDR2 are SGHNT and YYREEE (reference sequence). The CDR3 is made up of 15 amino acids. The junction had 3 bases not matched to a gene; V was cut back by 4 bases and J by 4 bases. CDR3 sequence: CASSAGLAGADTQYF. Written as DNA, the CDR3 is TGTGCCAGCAGCGCTGGACTAGCGGGAGCAGATACGCAGTATTTT. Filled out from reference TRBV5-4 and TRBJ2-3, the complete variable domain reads ETGVTQSPTHLIKTRGQQVTLRCSSQSGHNTVSWYQQALGQGPQFIFQYYREEENGRGNFPPRFSGLQFPNYSSELNVNALELDDSALYLCASSAGLAGADTQYFGPGTRLTVL.

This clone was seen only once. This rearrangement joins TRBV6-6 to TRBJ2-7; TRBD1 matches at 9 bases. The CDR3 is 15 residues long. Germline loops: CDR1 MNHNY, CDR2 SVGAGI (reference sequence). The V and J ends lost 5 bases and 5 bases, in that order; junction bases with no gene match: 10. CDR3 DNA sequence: TGTGCCAGCAGTGAGGGGGACAGGGCAGGAGACGAGCAGTACTTC. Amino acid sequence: CASSEGDRAGDEQYF.

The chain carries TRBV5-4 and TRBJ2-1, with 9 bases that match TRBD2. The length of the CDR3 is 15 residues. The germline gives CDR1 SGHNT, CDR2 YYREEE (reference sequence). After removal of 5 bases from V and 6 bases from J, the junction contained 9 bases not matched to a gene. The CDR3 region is CASRRGEREVNEQFF. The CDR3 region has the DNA TGTGCCAGCAGGCGGGGGGAGCGGGAGGTCAATGAGCAGTTCTTC.

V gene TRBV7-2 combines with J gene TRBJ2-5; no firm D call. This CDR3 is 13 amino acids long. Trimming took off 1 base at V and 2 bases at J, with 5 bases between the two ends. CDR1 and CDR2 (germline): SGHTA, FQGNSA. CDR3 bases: TGTGCCAGCAGCTTAGGGCCGCAAGAGACCCAGTACTTC. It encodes CASSLGPQETQYF.

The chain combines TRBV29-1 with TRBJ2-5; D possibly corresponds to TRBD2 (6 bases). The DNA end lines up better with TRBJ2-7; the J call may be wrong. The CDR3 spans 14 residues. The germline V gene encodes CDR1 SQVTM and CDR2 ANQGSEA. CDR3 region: CSVRHPGEAYEQYF. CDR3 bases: TGCAGCGTGAGGCATCCCGGGGAGGCCTACGAGCAGTACTTC.

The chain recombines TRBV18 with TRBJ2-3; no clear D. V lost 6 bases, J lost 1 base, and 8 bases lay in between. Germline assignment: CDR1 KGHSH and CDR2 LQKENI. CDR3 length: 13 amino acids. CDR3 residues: CASSNAGTDTQYF. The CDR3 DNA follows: TGTGCCAGCTCGAATGCGGGCACAGATACGCAGTATTTT.

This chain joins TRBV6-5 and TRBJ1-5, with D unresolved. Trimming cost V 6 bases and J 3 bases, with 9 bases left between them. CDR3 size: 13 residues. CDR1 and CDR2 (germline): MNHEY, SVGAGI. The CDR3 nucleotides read TGTGCCAGCAGGAGGGCATTCAATCAGCCCCAGCATTTT. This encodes CASRRAFNQPQHF.

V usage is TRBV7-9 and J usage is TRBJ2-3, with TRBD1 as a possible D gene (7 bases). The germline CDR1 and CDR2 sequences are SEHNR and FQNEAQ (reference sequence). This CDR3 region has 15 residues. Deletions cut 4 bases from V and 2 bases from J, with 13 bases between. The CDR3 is CASSSRGEATDTQYF. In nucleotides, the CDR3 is TGTGCCAGCAGCTCCAGGGGGGAGGCCACAGATACGCAGTATTTT.

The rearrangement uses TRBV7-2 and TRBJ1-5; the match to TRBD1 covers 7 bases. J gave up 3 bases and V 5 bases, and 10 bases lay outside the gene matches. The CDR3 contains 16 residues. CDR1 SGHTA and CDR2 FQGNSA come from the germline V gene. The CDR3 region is CASSRSGTVSNQPQHF. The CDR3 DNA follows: TGTGCCAGCAGCCGTTCCGGGACAGTCTCCAATCAGCCCCAGCATTTT.

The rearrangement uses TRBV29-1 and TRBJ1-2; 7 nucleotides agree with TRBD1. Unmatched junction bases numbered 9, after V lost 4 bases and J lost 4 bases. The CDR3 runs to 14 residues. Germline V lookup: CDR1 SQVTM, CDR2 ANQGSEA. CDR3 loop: CSVGDRGGGYGYTF. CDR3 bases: TGCAGCGTTGGAGATCGAGGGGGCGGCTATGGCTACACCTTC. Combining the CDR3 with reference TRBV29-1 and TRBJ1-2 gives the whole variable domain SAVISQKPSRDICQRGTSLTIQCQVDSQVTMMFWYRQQPGQSLTLIATANQGSEATYESGFVIDKFPISRPNLTFSTLTVSNMSPEDSSIYLCSVGDRGGGYGYTFGSGTRLTVV.

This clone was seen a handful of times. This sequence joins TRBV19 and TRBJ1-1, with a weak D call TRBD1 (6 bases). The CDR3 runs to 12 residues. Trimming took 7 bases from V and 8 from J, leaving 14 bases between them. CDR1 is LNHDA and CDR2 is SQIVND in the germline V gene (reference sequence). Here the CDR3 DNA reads TGTGCCAGTACTTCACAGGGATCCGAAGCTTTCTTT. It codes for CASTSQGSEAFF.

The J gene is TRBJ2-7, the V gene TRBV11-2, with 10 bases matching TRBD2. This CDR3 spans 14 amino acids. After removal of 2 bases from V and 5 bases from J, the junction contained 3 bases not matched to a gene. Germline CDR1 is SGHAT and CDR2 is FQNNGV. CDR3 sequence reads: CASSLLGLANEQYF. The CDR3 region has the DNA TGTGCCAGCAGCTTATTGGGACTAGCGAACGAGCAGTACTTC.

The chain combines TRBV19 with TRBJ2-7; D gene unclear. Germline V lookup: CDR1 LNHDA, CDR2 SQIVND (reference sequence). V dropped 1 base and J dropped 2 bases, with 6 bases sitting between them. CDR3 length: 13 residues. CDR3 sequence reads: CASSIGAAYEQYF. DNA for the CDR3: TGTGCCAGTAGTATAGGGGCCGCCTACGAGCAGTACTTC.

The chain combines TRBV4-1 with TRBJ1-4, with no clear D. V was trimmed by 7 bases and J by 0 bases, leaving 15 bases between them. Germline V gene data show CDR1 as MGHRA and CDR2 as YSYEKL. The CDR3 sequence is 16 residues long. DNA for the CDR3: TGCGCCAGCACCTTTTACCTAGTTGCAACTAATGAAAAACTGTTTTTT. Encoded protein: CASTFYLVATNEKLFF.

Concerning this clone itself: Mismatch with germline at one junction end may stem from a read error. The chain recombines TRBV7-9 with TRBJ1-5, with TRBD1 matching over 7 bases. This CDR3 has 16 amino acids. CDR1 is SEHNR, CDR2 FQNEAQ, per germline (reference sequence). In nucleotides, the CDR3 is TGTTCCAGCAGCCAAACAGGGGCGAATAGCAATCAGCCCCAGCATTTT. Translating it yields CSSSQTGANSNQPQHF.

CDR3 in amino acids: CASTPGGVGAEAFF. The CDR3 DNA reads as TGTGCCAGTACCCCGGGAGGGGTGGGGGCTGAAGCTTTCTTT. V and J are TRBV19 and TRBJ1-1, with D perhaps matching TRBD1 (5 bases). Deletions cut 7 bases from V and 6 bases from J, with 18 bases between. CDR1 is LNHDA and CDR2 is SQIVND in the germline V gene (reference sequence). This CDR3 is built from 14 residues.

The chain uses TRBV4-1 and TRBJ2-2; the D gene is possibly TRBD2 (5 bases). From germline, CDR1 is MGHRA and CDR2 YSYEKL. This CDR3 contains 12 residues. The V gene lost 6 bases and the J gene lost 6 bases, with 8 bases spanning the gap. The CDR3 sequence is CASRLGPGELFF. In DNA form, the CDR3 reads TGCGCCAGCAGACTAGGCCCCGGGGAGCTGTTTTTT.

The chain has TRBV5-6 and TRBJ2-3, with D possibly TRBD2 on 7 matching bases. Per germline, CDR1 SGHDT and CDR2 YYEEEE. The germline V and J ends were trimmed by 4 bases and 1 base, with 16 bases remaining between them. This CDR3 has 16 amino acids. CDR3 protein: CASSPGGAIGTDTQYF. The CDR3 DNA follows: TGTGCCAGCAGCCCTGGGGGGGCTATTGGCACAGATACGCAGTATTTT.

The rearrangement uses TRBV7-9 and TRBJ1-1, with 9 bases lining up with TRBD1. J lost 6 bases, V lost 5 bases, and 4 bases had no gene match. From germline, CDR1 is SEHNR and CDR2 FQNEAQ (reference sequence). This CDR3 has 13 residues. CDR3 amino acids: CASSMDRGAEAFF. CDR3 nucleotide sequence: TGTGCCAGCAGCATGGACAGGGGCGCTGAAGCTTTCTTT.

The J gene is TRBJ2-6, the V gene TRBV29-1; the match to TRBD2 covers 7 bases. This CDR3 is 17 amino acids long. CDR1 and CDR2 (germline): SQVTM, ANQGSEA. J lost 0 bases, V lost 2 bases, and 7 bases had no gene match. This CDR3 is CSVELAEPHSGANVLTF. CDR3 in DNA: TGCAGCGTTGAACTAGCGGAACCTCACTCTGGGGCCAACGTCCTGACTTTC. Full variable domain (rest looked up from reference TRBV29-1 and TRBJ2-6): SAVISQKPSRDICQRGTSLTIQCQVDSQVTMMFWYRQQPGQSLTLIATANQGSEATYESGFVIDKFPISRPNLTFSTLTVSNMSPEDSSIYLCSVELAEPHSGANVLTFGAGSRLTVL.

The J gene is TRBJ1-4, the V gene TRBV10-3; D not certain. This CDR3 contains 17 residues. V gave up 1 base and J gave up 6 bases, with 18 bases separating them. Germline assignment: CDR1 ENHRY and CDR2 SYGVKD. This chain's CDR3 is CAISEWREGIVDEKLFF. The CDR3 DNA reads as TGTGCCATCAGTGAGTGGAGGGAGGGTATAGTTGATGAAAAACTGTTTTTT.

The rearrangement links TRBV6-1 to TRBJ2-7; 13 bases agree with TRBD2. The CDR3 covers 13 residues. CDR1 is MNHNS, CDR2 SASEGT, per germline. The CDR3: CGSLGLAGYEQYF. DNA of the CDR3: TGTGGCTCCTTGGGACTAGCGGGATACGAGCAGTACTTC.

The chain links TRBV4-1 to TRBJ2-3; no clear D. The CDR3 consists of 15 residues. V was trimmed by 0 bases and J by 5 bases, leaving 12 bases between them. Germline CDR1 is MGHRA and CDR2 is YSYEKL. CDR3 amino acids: CASSQEGRWIDTQYF. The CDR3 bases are TGCGCCAGCAGCCAAGAGGGCAGGTGGATAGATACGCAGTATTTT.

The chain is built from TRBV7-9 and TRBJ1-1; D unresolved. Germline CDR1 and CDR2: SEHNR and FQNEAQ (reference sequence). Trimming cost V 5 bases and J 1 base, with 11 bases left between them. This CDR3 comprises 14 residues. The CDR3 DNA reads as TGTGCCAGCAGCCATTTTCAGGCGAACACTGAAGCTTTCTTT. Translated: CASSHFQANTEAFF.